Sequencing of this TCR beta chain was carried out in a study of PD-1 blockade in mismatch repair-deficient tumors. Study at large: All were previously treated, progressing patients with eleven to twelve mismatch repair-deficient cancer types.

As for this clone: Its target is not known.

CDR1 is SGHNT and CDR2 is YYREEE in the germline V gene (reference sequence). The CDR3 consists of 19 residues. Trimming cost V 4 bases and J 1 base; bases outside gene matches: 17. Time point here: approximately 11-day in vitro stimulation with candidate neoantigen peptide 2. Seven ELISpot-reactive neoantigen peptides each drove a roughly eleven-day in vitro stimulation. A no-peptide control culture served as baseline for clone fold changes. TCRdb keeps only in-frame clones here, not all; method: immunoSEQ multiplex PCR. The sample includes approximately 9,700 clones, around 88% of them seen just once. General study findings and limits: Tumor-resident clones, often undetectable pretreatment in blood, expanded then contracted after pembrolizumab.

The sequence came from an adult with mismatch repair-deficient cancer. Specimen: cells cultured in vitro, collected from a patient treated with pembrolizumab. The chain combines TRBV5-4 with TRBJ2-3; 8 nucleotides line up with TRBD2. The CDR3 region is CASSGEGAGALPGTDTQYF. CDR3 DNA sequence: TGTGCCAGCAGCGGGGAGGGAGCGGGAGCGCTCCCCGGCACAGATACGCAGTATTTT.